One and the same sample provided the 21 T cell receptor beta chains below, sequenced in a study of T cells in Graves' hyperthyroidism and ophthalmopathy. There were TCR beta CDR3 regions amplified from RNA transcripts. Using the HTBI primer set, a first-round RT-PCR was run on the TCR CDR3. TCRdb redid the calling of the multiplex PCR reads with MiXCR, one entry per CDR3 protein. The repertoire has around 450,000 distinct CDR3 sequences, 15% to 17% of them found once; the top ten carry roughly 14%. Material for sequencing was blood. The receptors were sampled from a young woman with Graves' hyperthyroidism.

This clonotype turned up a few times. The chain couples TRBV7-9 to TRBJ2-3; tentatively, D is TRBD1 (6 bases). The germline V gene has CDR1 SEHNR and CDR2 FQNEAQ (reference sequence). V lost 5 bases, J lost 0 bases, and 18 bases lay in between. The CDR3 totals 17 residues. The CDR3 sequence: CASSKRTARESTDTQYF. The CDR3 coding sequence is TGTGCCAGCAGCAAGCGGACAGCTCGAGAGAGCACAGATACGCAGTATTTT.

The chain uses TRBV7-9 and TRBJ1-5, with D perhaps matching TRBD1 (5 bases). V was clipped by 5 bases and J by 1 base, with 18 bases between them. The CDR3 extends over 17 amino acids. Germline V gives CDR1 SEHNR, CDR2 FQNEAQ (reference sequence). The CDR3 region has the DNA TGTGCCAGCAGCACCGGGACGGGGGTTGGGAGCAATCAGCCCCAGCATTTT. Translating gives CASSTGTGVGSNQPQHF. The full variable domain, in which reference TRBV7-9 and TRBJ1-5 provide the parts outside the CDR3, is DTGVSQNPRHKITKRGQNVTFRCDPISEHNRLYWYRQTLGQGPEFLTYFQNEAQLEKSRLLSDRFSAERPKGSFSTLEIQRTEQGDSAMYLCASSTGTGVGSNQPQHFGDGTRLSIL.

This clonotype was counted at least ten times. The CDR3 spells CASSLYNEQFF. DNA for the CDR3: TGCGCCAGCAGCCTTTACAATGAGCAGTTCTTC. This chain joins TRBV5-1 and TRBJ2-1; D remains unclear. V dropped 4 bases and J dropped 4 bases, with 3 bases sitting between them. Germline V lookup: CDR1 SGHRS, CDR2 YFSETQ. The CDR3 consists of 11 residues. Using reference TRBV5-1 and TRBJ2-1 for the parts outside the CDR3, the full variable domain is KAGVTQTPRYLIKTRGQQVTLSCSPISGHRSVSWYQQTPGQGLQFLFEYFSETQRNKGNFPGRFSGRQFSNSRSEMNVSTLELGDSALYLCASSLYNEQFFGPGTRLTVL.

This clonotype was found many times. The chain carries TRBV4-3 and TRBJ2-3; tentatively, D is TRBD1 or TRBD2 (5 bases each). Trimming cost V 0 bases and J 2 bases, with 12 bases left between them. From germline, CDR1 is LGHNA and CDR2 YSLEER. The CDR3 consists of 16 residues. CDR3 coding DNA: TGCGCCAGCAGCCAAGATGGGGCTAGCTCCACAGATACGCAGTATTTT. It encodes CASSQDGASSTDTQYF.

This clonotype was recorded many times. The V gene is TRBV2, the J gene TRBJ2-1; D tentatively reads TRBD1 or TRBD2 (5 bases each). The CDR3 is 15 amino acids. V dropped 7 bases and J dropped 8 bases, with 21 bases sitting between them. Germline V gives CDR1 SNHLY, CDR2 FYNNEI. The CDR3 DNA reads as TGTGCCAGCAACTCCCTAGGGACGCCGACTGATGAGCAGTTCTTC. Translation gives CASNSLGTPTDEQFF.

Many counts were recorded for this clonotype. CDR3 coding DNA: TGTGCCAGCAGCCCCGGGGACCCAGGGTTCTCAAACTATGGCTACACCTTC. Translating gives CASSPGDPGFSNYGYTF. The chain recombines TRBV11-2 with TRBJ1-2; D is possibly TRBD1 (5 bases). V lost 5 bases and J 2 bases, leaving 21 bases between the germline ends. CDR3 length: 17 amino acids. Looked up from germline, CDR1 is SGHAT and CDR2 is FQNNGV.

This clonotype was seen repeatedly, ten times or more. V and J are TRBV7-3 and TRBJ2-5; 9 bases match TRBD1. The length of the CDR3 is 14 residues. Germline CDR1 is SGHTA and CDR2 is FQGTGA. V dropped 5 bases and J dropped 7; count of bases not matched to a gene: 8. CDR3 DNA: TGTGCCAGCAGCACCGGGACAGGGCGGGGGACCCAGTACTTC. It specifies CASSTGTGRGTQYF.

This clonotype was seen more than once but under ten times. The J gene is TRBJ2-1, the V gene TRBV9; D ambiguous. Germline CDR1 and CDR2: SGDLS and YYNGEE. The CDR3 has 17 residues. V gave up 0 bases and J gave up 0 bases, with 13 bases separating them. CDR3: CASSVVGGFSSYNEQFF. The CDR3 DNA reads as TGTGCCAGCAGCGTAGTAGGCGGATTCAGCTCCTACAATGAGCAGTTCTTC.

The chain combines TRBV20-1 with TRBJ2-7, with 9 bases fitting TRBD2. The V and J ends lost 6 bases and 3 bases, in that order; junction bases with no gene match: 9. Germline V CDR1 and CDR2: DFQATT, SNEGSKA (reference sequence). The CDR3 is 14 amino acids. The CDR3 DNA reads as TGCAGTGCCCCACCTTCTAGCGGGATCTACGAGCAGTACTTC. Protein sequence: CSAPPSSGIYEQYF.

This clonotype came up many times. CDR3 coding DNA: TGTGCCAGCAGCCCACTCCGGCGGAGAGGATCCTACGAGCAGTACTTC. It codes for CASSPLRRRGSYEQYF. The rearrangement joins TRBV11-2 to TRBJ2-7; D is ambiguous. In germline, CDR1 is SGHAT, CDR2 FQNNGV. The CDR3 covers 16 residues. V was cut by 5 bases and J by 1 base, with 18 bases left in between.

This clonotype was detected only a few times. The rearrangement joins TRBV25-1 to TRBJ1-5; 9 nucleotides align to TRBD1. Germline CDR1 is MGHDK and CDR2 is SYGVNS. J lost 3 bases, V lost 4 bases, and 4 bases had no gene match. There are 15 residues in the CDR3. CDR3 in amino acids: CASSGRTGDNQPQHF. The DNA of the CDR3 is TGTGCCAGCAGTGGCCGGACAGGGGACAATCAGCCCCAGCATTTT.

Of note for this clonotype: Its ends do not fully match the called genes, so a read error is possible. This sequence joins TRBV7-2 and TRBJ1-2; 9 bases are a match to TRBD1. Germline V gives CDR1 SGHTA, CDR2 FQGNSA. CDR3 length: 19 amino acids. DNA of the CDR3: TGTGCCGGCAGCTCACGCTCATCAACCACAGGGGGCGCTCTCTATGGCTACACCTTC. It specifies CAGSSRSSTTGGALYGYTF.

This clonotype was recorded a few times. This sequence may be a read error, since a much larger clone differs from it by one base. The chain joins TRBV2 to TRBJ1-3; no clear D gene. CDR1 and CDR2 (germline): SNHLY, FYNNEI. This CDR3 has 13 residues. Trimming took off 6 bases at V and 0 bases at J, with 6 bases between the two ends. CDR3 in DNA: TGTGCCAGCAGGCAGAACTCTGGAAACACCATATATTTT. It translates to CASRQNSGNTIYF. Looking up the rest from reference TRBV2 and TRBJ1-3 gives the full variable domain: EPEVTQTPSHQVTQMGQEVILRCVPISNHLYFYWYRQILGQKVEFLVSFYNNEISEKSEIFDDQFSVERPDGSNFTLKIRSTKLEDSAMYFCASRQNSGNTIYFGEGSWLTVV.

The table lists this clonotype with a few counts. The V and J genes are TRBV3-1 and TRBJ2-6; 8 bases align to TRBD1. The V and J ends lost 4 bases and 2 bases, in that order; junction bases with no gene match: 4. CDR3 length: 16 amino acids. CDR1 and CDR2 (germline): LGHDT, YNNKEL (reference sequence). Written as DNA, the CDR3 is TGTGCCAGCAGCCTCCAGACAGGGGCTGGGGCCAACGTCCTGACTTTC. Amino acid sequence: CASSLQTGAGANVLTF.

The V gene is TRBV4-1, the J gene TRBJ1-5; D perhaps matches TRBD1 (5 bases). In germline, CDR1 is MGHRA, CDR2 YSYEKL. This CDR3 is built from 16 residues. The V end was cut by 0 bases, the J end by 4 bases, with 13 bases between. For the CDR3, the DNA is TGCGCCAGCAGCCAAGATTCGGGACGGAATAATCAGCCCCAGCATTTT. Its protein product is CASSQDSGRNNQPQHF.

A few counts support this clonotype. The chain recombines TRBV6-1 with TRBJ1-1, with 11 nucleotides matching TRBD1. Germline V CDR1 and CDR2: MNHNS, SASEGT. The CDR3 runs to 15 residues. The junction had 6 bases not matched to a gene; V was cut back by 3 bases and J by 6 bases. The CDR3 loop is CASSDWRGQGAEAFF. Written as DNA, the CDR3 is TGTGCCAGCAGTGATTGGCGGGGACAGGGGGCTGAAGCTTTCTTT.

This clonotype has more than one count but fewer than ten. The chain is built from TRBV6-6 and TRBJ2-2, with a tentative D call TRBD1 (5 bases). CDR1 is MNHNY and CDR2 is SVGAGI in the germline V gene (reference sequence). The V gene lost 0 bases and the J gene lost 0 bases, with 8 bases spanning the gap. CDR3 size: 16 residues. The CDR3 DNA is TGTGCCAGCAGTTACTCGGGGCACGCGAACACCGGGGAGCTGTTTTTT. It encodes CASSYSGHANTGELFF.

This clonotype has ten or more counts. The chain carries TRBV7-2 and TRBJ1-4; TRBD1 is a possible D gene (6 bases). This CDR3 region has 15 residues. Trimming removed 5 bases from V and 7 bases from J, with 17 bases in between. Looked up from germline, CDR1 is SGHTA and CDR2 is FQGNSA. The CDR3 protein is CASSPTGTRGEKLFF. CDR3 coding DNA: TGTGCCAGCAGCCCCACAGGGACGCGGGGTGAAAAACTGTTTTTT.

This sequence joins TRBV5-1 and TRBJ2-1, with unresolved D. This CDR3 has 14 amino acids. The V and J ends lost 1 base and 9 bases respectively, with 14 bases between them. The germline CDR1 and CDR2 sequences are SGHRS and YFSETQ. CDR3 region: CASSLLGRLGEQFF. The DNA for the CDR3 is TGCGCCAGCAGCTTGTTGGGTAGGCTCGGTGAGCAGTTCTTC.

The V call is TRBV29-1, the J call TRBJ1-2; no reliable D call. The germline gives CDR1 SQVTM, CDR2 ANQGSEA. Trimming stripped 0 bases from V and 4 bases from J, with 12 bases between. The CDR3 runs to 14 residues. Written as DNA, the CDR3 is TGCAGCGTTGAAGATTCCGACATAAGCTATGGCTACACCTTC. Protein sequence: CSVEDSDISYGYTF.

The sample holds a few counts of this clonotype. The rearrangement joins TRBV9 to TRBJ2-6; TRBD1 is a possible D gene (5 bases). The CDR3 runs 18 residues. The germline V gene encodes CDR1 SGDLS and CDR2 YYNGEE. Deletions cut 3 bases from V and 0 bases from J, with 16 bases between. The CDR3 DNA reads TGTGCCAGCAGCGCGACAGAGAGGTTTTTCTCTGGGGCCAACGTCCTGACTTTC. Encoded protein: CASSATERFFSGANVLTF.